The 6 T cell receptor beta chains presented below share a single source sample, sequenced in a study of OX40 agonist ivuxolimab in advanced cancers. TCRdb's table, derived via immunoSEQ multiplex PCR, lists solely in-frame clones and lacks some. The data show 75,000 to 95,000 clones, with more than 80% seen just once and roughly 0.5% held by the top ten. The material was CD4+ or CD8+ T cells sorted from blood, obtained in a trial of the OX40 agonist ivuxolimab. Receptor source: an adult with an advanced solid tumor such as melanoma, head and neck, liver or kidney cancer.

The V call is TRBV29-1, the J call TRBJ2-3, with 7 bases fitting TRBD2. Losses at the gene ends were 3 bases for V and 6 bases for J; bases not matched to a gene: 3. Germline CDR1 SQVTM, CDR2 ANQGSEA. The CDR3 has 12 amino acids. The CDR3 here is CSVDGGGDTQYF. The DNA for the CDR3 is TGCAGCGTTGATGGGGGGGGTGATACGCAGTATTTT.

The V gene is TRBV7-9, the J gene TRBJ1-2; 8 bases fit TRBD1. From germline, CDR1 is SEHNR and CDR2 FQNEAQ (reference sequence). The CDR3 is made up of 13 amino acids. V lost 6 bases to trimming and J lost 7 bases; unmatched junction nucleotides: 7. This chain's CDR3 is CASRQPGGGGYTF. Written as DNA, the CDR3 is TGTGCCAGCAGACAACCAGGGGGCGGTGGCTACACCTTC.

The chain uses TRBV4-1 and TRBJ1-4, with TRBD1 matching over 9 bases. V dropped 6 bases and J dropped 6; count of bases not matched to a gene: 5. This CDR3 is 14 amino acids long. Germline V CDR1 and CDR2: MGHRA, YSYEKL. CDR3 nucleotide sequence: TGCGCCAGCAGAACCAGACAGGGGGATGAAAAACTGTTTTTT. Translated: CASRTRQGDEKLFF.

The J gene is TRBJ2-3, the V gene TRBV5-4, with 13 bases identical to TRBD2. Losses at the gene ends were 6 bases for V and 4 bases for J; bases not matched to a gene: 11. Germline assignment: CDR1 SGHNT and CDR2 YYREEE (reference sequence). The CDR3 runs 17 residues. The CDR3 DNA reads TGTGCCAGCAAGCTTGGGGGGACTAGCGGGGCGGCAGATACGCAGTATTTT. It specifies CASKLGGTSGAADTQYF.

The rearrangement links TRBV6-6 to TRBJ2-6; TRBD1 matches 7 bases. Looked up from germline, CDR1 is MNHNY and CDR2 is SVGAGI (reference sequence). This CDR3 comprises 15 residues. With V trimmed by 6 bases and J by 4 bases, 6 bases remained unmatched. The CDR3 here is CASSMTGSGANVLTF. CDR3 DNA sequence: TGTGCCAGCAGCATGACAGGGAGCGGGGCCAACGTCCTGACTTTC.

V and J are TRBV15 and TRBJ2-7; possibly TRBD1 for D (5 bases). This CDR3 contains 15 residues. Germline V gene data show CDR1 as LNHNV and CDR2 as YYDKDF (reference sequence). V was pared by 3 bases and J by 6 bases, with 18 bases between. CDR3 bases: TGTGCCACCAGCAGTGAACAGGCCCGGGCGACCGAGCAGTACTTC. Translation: CATSSEQARATEQYF.